The 3 T cell receptor beta chains below come from one sample, sequenced in a study of T cell repertoires in cytomegalovirus infection. These receptors have no known antigen. MiXCR was run by TCRdb on the reads, yielding one entry per CDR3 protein. The data hold roughly 110,000 distinct CDR3 sequences, with around a tenth observed a single time. Sequenced input: PBMCs, sequenced either directly or after in vitro stimulation (not recorded which). The receptors originated from a human donor in good health (CMV status not recorded). Some clones in this sample may be carry-over from other donors' samples.

This clonotype was seen once. One base away lies a much larger clone, so this may be a sequencing read error. This rearrangement joins TRBV2 to TRBJ2-1; D gene ambiguous. Germline V gives CDR1 SNHLY, CDR2 FYNNEI. This CDR3 spans 11 amino acids. The chain's CDR3 is CASSPYNERFF. The CDR3 nucleotides read TGTGCCAGCAGCCCATACAATGAGCGGTTCTTC.

This clonotype was observed at least ten times. This chain connects TRBV7-9 to TRBJ2-7, with TRBD2 identical over 8 bases. Germline V lookup: CDR1 SEHNR, CDR2 FQNEAQ (reference sequence). The trim removed 3 bases at V and 3 bases at J, leaving 4 bases unmatched. The CDR3 is 14 amino acids. The CDR3 loop is CASSFRTSFYEQYF. The CDR3 bases are TGTGCCAGCAGCTTCAGGACTAGCTTCTACGAGCAGTACTTC.

This clonotype was seen repeatedly, ten times or more. The V and J genes are TRBV7-2 and TRBJ1-1, with 11 bases that match TRBD1. This CDR3 is built from 15 residues. V lost 3 bases to trimming and J lost 5 bases; unmatched junction nucleotides: 5. Germline V gives CDR1 SGHTA, CDR2 FQGNSA. DNA for the CDR3: TGTGCCAGCAGCTTGGGGGACAGGGGGGGGACTGAAGCTTTCTTT. Protein product: CASSLGDRGGTEAFF. Full variable domain (outside the CDR3, taken from reference TRBV7-2 and TRBJ1-1): GAGVSQSPSNKVTEKGKDVELRCDPISGHTALYWYRQSLGQGLEFLIYFQGNSAPDKSGLPSDRFSAERTGGSVSTLTIQRTQQEDSAVYLCASSLGDRGGTEAFFGQGTRLTVV.